A selection of T cell receptor beta chains follows, all from one sample in a study of shared clonotypes between healthy human individuals. Measured with immunoSEQ multiplex PCR; TCRdb has only the in-frame clones, and not every one. The sample records around 2.1 million clones, about 92% being singletons. Sequences were obtained from naive CD8+ T cells from PBMCs. The receptors were sampled from a man in his late teens or twenties in good health. Some clones in this sample may be carry-over from other donors' samples. CDR3s include the opening cysteine and the closing phenylalanine or tryptophan. Rows may omit the clone size; those that give it use once, few, many or a size class.

V gene	clone size	J gene	CDR3 protein
TRBV7-9	-	TRBJ2-7	CASSLALAGGIYEQYF
TRBV27	few	TRBJ2-1	CASSLGGHGLFF
TRBV6-5	-	TRBJ1-1	CASSWTGKAEAFF
TRBV6-5	-	TRBJ1-4	CASSSRGQGEKLFF
TRBV9	-	TRBJ2-3	CASSAPRRGRVRDTQYF
TRBV11-2	-	TRBJ1-1	CASSSGGGGRLEAFF
TRBV6-5	-	TRBJ2-7	CASSWGHLYEQYF
TRBV5-8	-	TRBJ2-7	CASSLDSQELYEQYF
TRBV28	-	TRBJ1-2	CATRPGNYGYTF
TRBV4-3	-	-	CASSQAQGKYEQYF
TRBV11-3	-	TRBJ1-2	CASSLRPGGHYGYTF
TRBV5-4	-	TRBJ2-7	CASSIGPIGEQYF
TRBV7-3	-	TRBJ2-3	CASSLTGGRGDTQYF
TRBV25-1	-	TRBJ2-2	CASSETGGTGELFF
TRBV6-5	-	TRBJ2-5	CASSYSLGTPGETQYF
TRBV7-6	-	TRBJ2-7	CASSLSVAGSYEQYF
TRBV27	-	TRBJ1-1	CASSLSTGALTEAFF
TRBV5-4	-	TRBJ2-7	CASSLPTEGYEQYF
TRBV5-4	-	TRBJ1-2	CASSSGSYGYTF
TRBV27	-	TRBJ2-3	CASSKNGLTDTQYF
TRBV7-9	-	TRBJ2-5	CASSLASGQETQYF
TRBV7-2	-	TRBJ2-1	CASSLWAEGPHEQFF
TRBV27	-	TRBJ2-3	CASGGWGGSDTQYF
TRBV7-2	-	TRBJ2-7	CASSLEIVPYEQYF
TRBV28	-	TRBJ2-7	CASSLQGFEQYF
TRBV5-1	-	TRBJ2-7	CASSLEVRVPYEQYF
TRBV27	once	TRBJ2-1	CASSGGGRAYNEQFF
TRBV4-1	-	TRBJ1-4	CASSPGTGNEKLFF
TRBV9	-	TRBJ2-7	CASGESHEQYF
TRBV6-1	once	TRBJ2-3	CASSERRVGGTDTQYF
TRBV6-6	-	TRBJ2-1	CASSPDRVYNEQFF
TRBV5-6	-	TRBJ2-1	CASSEKWDEQFF
TRBV2	-	TRBJ2-3	CASSERGTDTQYF
TRBV27	-	TRBJ2-7	CASSHASYEQYF
TRBV27	-	TRBJ2-1	CASSLSRGRNEQFF
TRBV19	few	TRBJ2-7	CASSSGTGTYEQYF
TRBV15	-	TRBJ2-7	CATSGGGQSTYEQYF
TRBV4-1	-	TRBJ2-2	CASSLPSSGNTGELFF
TRBV29-1	-	TRBJ1-3	CSFGGSGNTIYF
TRBV7-9	few	TRBJ2-2	CASSLPGELFF
TRBV5-4	-	TRBJ2-3	CASSQDFYGRDTQYF
TRBV7-9	-	TRBJ2-7	CASSATTSGSRYEQYF
TRBV28	-	TRBJ1-1	CASSLVRDTEAFF